This TCR beta chain was identified in a study of cytomegalovirus exposure and HLA in healthy donors. On this clone itself: The target antigen is unknown.

13 Jbeta primers and 60 Vbeta primers were used for the PCR. Clones were sequenced by immunoSEQ multiplex PCR, and TCRdb holds only the in-frame ones, with some missing. Altogether about 72,000 clones are present, more than 75% being singletons, with the ten largest covering about 2%. Germline V gene sequence: CDR1 ENHRY, CDR2 SYGVKD. This CDR3 spans 17 amino acids. V dropped 6 bases and J dropped 0; count of bases not matched to a gene: 8. Each donor's status was that of a healthy bone marrow donor. Study-wide points: Judged likely to be a sequencing artifact was a cluster of highly shared sequence variants. In vitro work confirmed that three CMV-associated chains recognize CMV antigens.

Sequencing used PBMCs. V gene TRBV10-3 combines with J gene TRBJ2-6, with 7 bases lining up with TRBD1. The TCR comes from a man between 18 and 35 years old in good health and CMV-seronegative. The CDR3, as DNA: TGTGCCATCAGGGGAGACAGGGCTTCCTCTGGGGCCAACGTCCTGACTTTC. Its protein is CAIRGDRASSGANVLTF.